These 14 T cell receptor beta chains came from one sample sequenced in a study of OX40 agonist ivuxolimab in advanced cancers. The repertoire was sequenced with immunoSEQ multiplex PCR; TCRdb's copy has only in-frame clones and lacks some. The sample contains 35,000 to 55,000 clones, 80% of which appear only once. Sample: CD4+ or CD8+ T cells sorted from blood, taken in a trial of the OX40 agonist ivuxolimab. These receptors originate from an adult with an advanced solid tumor such as melanoma, head and neck, liver or kidney cancer.

This clone was seen only once. This chain connects TRBV7-2 to TRBJ1-6; D is unclear. The CDR3 has 14 residues. V was shortened by 1 base and J by 6 bases, with 7 bases between the two germline ends. CDR1 and CDR2 (germline): SGHTA, FQGNSA. CDR3 residues: CASSLGGINSPLHF. DNA of the CDR3: TGTGCCAGCAGCTTAGGAGGGATTAATTCACCCCTCCACTTT.

The genes are TRBV29-1 and TRBJ1-1; possible D gene TRBD1, 5 bases. V lost 6 bases, J lost 1 base, and 9 bases lay in between. Germline V gene sequence: CDR1 SQVTM, CDR2 ANQGSEA. This CDR3 spans 12 amino acids. Written as DNA, the CDR3 is TGCAGCGTCCGCAGGGAGAACACTGAAGCTTTCTTT. This codes for CSVRRENTEAFF.

This clone was picked up a small number of times. The rearrangement joins TRBV29-1 to TRBJ1-1; 8 bases fit TRBD1. Trimming removed 5 bases from V and 6 bases from J; junction bases left unmatched: 11. CDR3 length equals 14 residues. The V gene's germline CDR1 is SQVTM and CDR2 ANQGSEA. CDR3 region: CSVQAGGGWAEAFF. In DNA form, the CDR3 reads TGCAGCGTTCAGGCAGGGGGCGGGTGGGCTGAAGCTTTCTTT.

CDR3 sequence: CASSLILAGGNEQFF. Written as DNA, the CDR3 is TGTGCCAGCAGTTTAATCCTAGCGGGAGGAAATGAGCAGTTCTTC. This rearrangement joins TRBV27 to TRBJ2-1, with 11 positions matching TRBD2. The CDR3 contains 15 residues. Germline values: CDR1 MNHEY, CDR2 SMNVEV (reference sequence). V dropped 2 bases and J dropped 7; count of bases not matched to a gene: 4.

The chain carries TRBV9 and TRBJ2-3; D gene ambiguous. The CDR3 is 13 residues long. The V and J ends lost 1 base and 4 bases respectively, with 7 bases between them. Germline V gene lookup returns CDR1 SGDLS and CDR2 YYNGEE. The CDR3: CASSVSSPDTQYF. The DNA for the CDR3 is TGTGCCAGCAGCGTATCGAGTCCAGATACGCAGTATTTT.

This clone was recorded a few times. The gene calls are TRBV18 and TRBJ2-6; D tentatively fits TRBD1 or TRBD2 (5 bases each). The CDR3 contains 21 residues. CDR1 and CDR2 from the germline V gene are KGHSH and LQKENI. V was pared by 0 bases and J by 2 bases, with 23 bases between. CDR3 loop: CASSPPRPWRPMGAGANVLTF. The CDR3, as DNA: TGTGCCAGCTCACCACCGCGGCCGTGGCGCCCGATGGGGGCTGGGGCCAACGTCCTGACTTTC.

The genes are TRBV5-1 and TRBJ2-6, with D unclear. V lost 0 bases and J 2 bases, leaving 3 bases between the germline ends. Per the germline V gene, CDR1 is SGHRS and CDR2 is YFSETQ. This CDR3 has 14 amino acids. Here the CDR3 DNA reads TGCGCCAGCAGCTTGGCGACTGGGGCCAACGTCCTGACTTTC. Translating gives CASSLATGANVLTF.

This sequence joins TRBV19 and TRBJ2-7; D remains unclear. V was trimmed by 5 bases and J by 2 bases, leaving 13 bases between them. CDR1 is LNHDA and CDR2 is SQIVND in the germline V gene (reference sequence). The CDR3 has 14 residues. The CDR3 loop is CASSFNGPPYEQYF. The CDR3 coding sequence is TGTGCCAGTAGTTTCAACGGGCCCCCCTACGAGCAGTACTTC.

V usage is TRBV5-4 and J usage is TRBJ1-3; 8 nucleotides line up with TRBD1. The CDR3 sequence is 16 residues long. The germline gives CDR1 SGHNT, CDR2 YYREEE (reference sequence). J gave up 4 bases and V 4 bases, and 10 bases lay outside the gene matches. The CDR3 DNA reads as TGTGCCAGCAGCCCCTGGACAGGGTCTACGGGAAACACCATATATTTT. It codes for CASSPWTGSTGNTIYF.

The chain combines TRBV7-9 with TRBJ2-7; D uncertain. V was clipped by 5 bases and J by 6 bases, with 8 bases between them. This CDR3 has 11 residues. In germline, CDR1 is SEHNR, CDR2 FQNEAQ (reference sequence). This CDR3 reads CASSTAAEQYF. The CDR3 bases are TGTGCCAGCAGCACTGCGGCCGAGCAGTACTTC.

The chain joins TRBV7-8 to TRBJ1-1; the D gene is possibly TRBD1 (5 bases). The CDR3 sequence is 14 residues long. V lost 6 bases and J lost 1, with 12 bases in between. Germline loops: CDR1 SGHVS, CDR2 FQNEAQ. CDR3 protein: CASRADSPNTEAFF. The DNA of the CDR3 is TGTGCCAGCAGAGCAGACAGTCCGAACACTGAAGCTTTCTTT.

The chain uses TRBV2 and TRBJ2-5, with 16 bases that match TRBD2. Near its end, the DNA agrees better with TRBJ2-7, so the J call may be wrong. The germline V gene has CDR1 SNHLY and CDR2 FYNNEI. The CDR3 covers 17 residues. CDR3 region: CASSISGLAGGPNEQYF. As DNA, the CDR3 is TGTGCCAGCAGCATCTCGGGACTAGCGGGAGGGCCCAACGAGCAGTACTTC.

CDR3 nucleotide sequence: TGTGCCAGCAGCGGACTGGTTGGTGAGCAGTTCTTC. It specifies CASSGLVGEQFF. The V and J genes are TRBV6-5 and TRBJ2-1; tentative D call: TRBD2 (5 bases). The CDR3 totals 12 residues. From germline, CDR1 is MNHEY and CDR2 SVGAGI. V was shortened by 6 bases and J by 9 bases, with 12 bases between the two germline ends.

The chain couples TRBV10-3 to TRBJ2-2, with a weak D call TRBD2 (5 bases). The germline gives CDR1 ENHRY, CDR2 SYGVKD. CDR3 length equals 16 residues. V lost 0 bases to trimming and J lost 1 base, with 9 bases between them. The CDR3 is CAISESERRNTGELFF. CDR3 bases: TGTGCCATCAGTGAGTCGGAGCGGAGGAACACCGGGGAGCTGTTTTTT.